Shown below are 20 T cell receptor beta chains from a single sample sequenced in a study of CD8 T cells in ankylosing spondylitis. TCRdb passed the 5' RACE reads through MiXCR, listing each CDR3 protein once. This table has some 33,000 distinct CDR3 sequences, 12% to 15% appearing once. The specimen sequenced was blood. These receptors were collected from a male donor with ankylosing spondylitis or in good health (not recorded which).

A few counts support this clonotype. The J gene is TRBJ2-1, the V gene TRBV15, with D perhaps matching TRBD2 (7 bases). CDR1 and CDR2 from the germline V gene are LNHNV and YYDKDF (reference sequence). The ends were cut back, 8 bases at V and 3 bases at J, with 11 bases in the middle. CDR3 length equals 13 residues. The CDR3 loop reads CATGGGLYNEQFF. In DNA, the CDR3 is TGTGCCACCGGGGGGGGCCTCTACAATGAGCAGTTCTTC.

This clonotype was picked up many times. The CDR3 DNA reads as TGTGCCAGCTCACCGGGGACAGGGGGCTATCAGCCCCAGCATTTT. Translated, it gives CASSPGTGGYQPQHF. This sequence joins TRBV18 and TRBJ1-5; 12 bases are a match to TRBD1. Looked up from germline, CDR1 is KGHSH and CDR2 is LQKENI. The CDR3 is made up of 15 amino acids. J gave up 5 bases and V 3 bases, and 2 bases lay outside the gene matches.

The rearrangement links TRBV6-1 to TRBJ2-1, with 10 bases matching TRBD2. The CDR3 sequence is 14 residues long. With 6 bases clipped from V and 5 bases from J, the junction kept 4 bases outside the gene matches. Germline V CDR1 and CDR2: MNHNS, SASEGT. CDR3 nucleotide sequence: TGTGCCAGCAGCCTAGCGGGGGCCAACAATGAGCAGTTCTTC. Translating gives CASSLAGANNEQFF.

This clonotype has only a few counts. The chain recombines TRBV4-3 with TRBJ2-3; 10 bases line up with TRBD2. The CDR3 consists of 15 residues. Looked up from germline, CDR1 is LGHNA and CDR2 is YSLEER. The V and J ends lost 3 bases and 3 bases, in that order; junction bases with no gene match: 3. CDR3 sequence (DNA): TGCGCCAGCAGCCACGGACTAGCGGAAACAGATACGCAGTATTTT. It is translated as CASSHGLAETDTQYF.

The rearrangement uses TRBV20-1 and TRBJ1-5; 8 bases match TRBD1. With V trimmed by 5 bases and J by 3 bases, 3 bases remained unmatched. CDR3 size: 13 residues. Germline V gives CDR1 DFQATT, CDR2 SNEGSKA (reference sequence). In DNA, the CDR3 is TGCAGTGCTGGACAGGGAATCAATCAGCCCCAGCATTTT. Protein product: CSAGQGINQPQHF.

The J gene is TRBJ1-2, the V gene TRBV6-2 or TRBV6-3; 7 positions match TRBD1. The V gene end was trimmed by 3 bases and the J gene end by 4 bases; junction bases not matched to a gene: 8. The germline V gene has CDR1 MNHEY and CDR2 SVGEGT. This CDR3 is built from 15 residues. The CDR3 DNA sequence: TGTGCCAGCAGTTATTCCGGGACAGACAGCTATGGCTACACCTTC. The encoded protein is CASSYSGTDSYGYTF.

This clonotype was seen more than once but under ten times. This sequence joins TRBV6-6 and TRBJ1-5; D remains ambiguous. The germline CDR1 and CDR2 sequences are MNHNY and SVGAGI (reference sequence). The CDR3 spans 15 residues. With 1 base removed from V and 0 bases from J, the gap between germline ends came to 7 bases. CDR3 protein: CASSYLADSNQPQHF. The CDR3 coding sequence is TGTGCCAGCAGTTACTTGGCAGATAGCAATCAGCCCCAGCATTTT.

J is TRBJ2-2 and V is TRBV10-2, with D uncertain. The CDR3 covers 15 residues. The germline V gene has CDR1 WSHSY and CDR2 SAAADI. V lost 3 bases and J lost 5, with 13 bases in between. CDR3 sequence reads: CASSDQARGTGELFF. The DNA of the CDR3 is TGCGCCAGCAGTGATCAGGCCCGCGGAACCGGGGAGCTGTTTTTT.

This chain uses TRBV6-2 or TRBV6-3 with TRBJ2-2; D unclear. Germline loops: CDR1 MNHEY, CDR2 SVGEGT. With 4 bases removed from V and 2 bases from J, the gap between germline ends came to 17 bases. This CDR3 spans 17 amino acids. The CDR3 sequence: CASSFPQPYRNTGELFF. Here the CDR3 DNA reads TGTGCCAGCAGTTTCCCTCAACCGTACAGAAACACCGGGGAGCTGTTTTTT.

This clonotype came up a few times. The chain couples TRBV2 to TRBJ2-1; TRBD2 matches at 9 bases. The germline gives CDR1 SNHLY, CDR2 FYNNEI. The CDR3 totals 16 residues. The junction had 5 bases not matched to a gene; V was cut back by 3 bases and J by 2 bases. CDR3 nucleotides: TGTGCCAGCAGTGACAGGGCTAGCGGGACCTACAATGAGCAGTTCTTC. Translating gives CASSDRASGTYNEQFF.

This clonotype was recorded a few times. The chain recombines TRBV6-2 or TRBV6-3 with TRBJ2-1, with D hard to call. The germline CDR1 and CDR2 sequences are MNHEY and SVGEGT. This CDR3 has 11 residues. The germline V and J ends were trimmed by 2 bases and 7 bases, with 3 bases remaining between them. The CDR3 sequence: CASSYANEQFF. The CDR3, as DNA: TGTGCCAGCAGTTACGCTAATGAGCAGTTCTTC.

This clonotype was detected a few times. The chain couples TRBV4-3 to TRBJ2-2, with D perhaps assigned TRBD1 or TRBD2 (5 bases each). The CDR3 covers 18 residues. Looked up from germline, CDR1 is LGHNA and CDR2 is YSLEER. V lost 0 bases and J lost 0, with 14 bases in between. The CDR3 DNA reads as TGCGCCAGCAGCCAAGATCTGGCAGGGACCTCGAACACCGGGGAGCTGTTTTTT. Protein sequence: CASSQDLAGTSNTGELFF.

CDR3 loop: CASSSDSIRTSTDTQYF. DNA for the CDR3: TGTGCCAGCAGTTCGGACAGCATAAGAACTAGCACAGATACGCAGTATTTT. The rearrangement joins TRBV12-3 or TRBV12-4 to TRBJ2-3; possible D gene TRBD1, 6 bases. This CDR3 is 17 amino acids long. The germline V and J ends were trimmed by 4 bases and 0 bases, with 17 bases remaining between them.

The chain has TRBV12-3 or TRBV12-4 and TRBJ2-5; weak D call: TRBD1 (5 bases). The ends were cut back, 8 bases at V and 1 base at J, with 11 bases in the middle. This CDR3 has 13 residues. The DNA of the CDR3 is TGTGCCAGCGTAGACAGCCTCCAAGAGACCCAGTACTTC. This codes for CASVDSLQETQYF.

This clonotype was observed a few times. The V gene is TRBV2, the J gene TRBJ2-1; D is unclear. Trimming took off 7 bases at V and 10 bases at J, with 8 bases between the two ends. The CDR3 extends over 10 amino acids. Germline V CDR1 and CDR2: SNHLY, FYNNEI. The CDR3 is CASTLLEQFF. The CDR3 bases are TGTGCCAGCACCCTTTTGGAGCAGTTCTTC.

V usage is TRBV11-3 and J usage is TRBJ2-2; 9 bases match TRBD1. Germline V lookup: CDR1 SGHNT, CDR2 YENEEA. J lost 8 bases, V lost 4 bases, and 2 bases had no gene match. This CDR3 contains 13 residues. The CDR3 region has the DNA TGTGCCAGCAGCTCTGGGACAGGGGGGGAGCTGTTTTTT. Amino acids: CASSSGTGGELFF.

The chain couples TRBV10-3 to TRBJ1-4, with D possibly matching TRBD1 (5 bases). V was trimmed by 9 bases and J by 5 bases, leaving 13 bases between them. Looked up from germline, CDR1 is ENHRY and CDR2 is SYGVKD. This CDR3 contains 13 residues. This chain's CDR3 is CAMSRDPNEKLFF. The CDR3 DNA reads TGTGCCATGTCGAGGGACCCGAATGAAAAACTGTTTTTT.

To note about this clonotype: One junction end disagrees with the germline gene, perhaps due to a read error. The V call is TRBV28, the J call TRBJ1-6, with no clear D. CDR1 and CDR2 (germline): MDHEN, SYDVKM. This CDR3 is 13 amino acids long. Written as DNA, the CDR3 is TGTGCCGGCAGTTTCTTCCGGGATTCACCCCTCCACTTT. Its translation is CAGSFFRDSPLHF.

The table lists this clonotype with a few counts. CDR3 bases: TGTGCCAGCAGTTTGCTAGCGGGTGTCAATGAGCAGTTCTTC. This translates into CASSLLAGVNEQFF. The chain carries TRBV27 and TRBJ2-1, with 8 bases fitting TRBD2. V was pared by 3 bases and J by 6 bases, with 4 bases of the junction left unmatched. The CDR3 is made up of 14 amino acids. CDR1 is MNHEY, CDR2 SMNVEV, per germline (reference sequence).

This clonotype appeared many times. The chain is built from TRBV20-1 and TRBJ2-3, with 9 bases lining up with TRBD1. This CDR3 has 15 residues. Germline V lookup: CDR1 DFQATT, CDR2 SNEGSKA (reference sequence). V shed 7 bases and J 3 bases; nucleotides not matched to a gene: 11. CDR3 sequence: CSGYNSGQGTDTQYF. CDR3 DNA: TGCAGTGGCTACAATTCCGGACAGGGGACAGATACGCAGTATTTT.